These T cell receptor beta chains were read from a single sample in a study of T cells in Graves' hyperthyroidism and ophthalmopathy. TCRdb re-analysed the multiplex PCR reads in MiXCR, keeping a single row per CDR3 protein. Among hundreds of thousands of distinct CDR3 sequences listed, under 20% were seen once. Material: blood. The receptors derive from a woman aged 30 to 39 with Graves' hyperthyroidism. Each CDR3 is given with its conserved first and last residue. Each record gives: J gene, D gene, clone size, V gene, CDR3 protein, CDR3 DNA. The D gene is left open where the match is weak. Rows give clone size only sometimes, using once, few, many, or a class for an expanded clone.

TRBJ2-7,-,many,TRBV9,CASSPRQHEQYF,TGTGCCAGCAGCCCCCGACAGCACGAGCAGTACTTC
TRBJ2-1,-,many,TRBV7-6,CASTRGSLGRNEQFF,TGTGCCAGCACTCGGGGGAGCTTAGGGCGGAATGAGCAGTTCTTC
TRBJ2-1,-,few,TRBV6-2/TRBV6-3,CASSYEGDEQFF,TGTGCCAGCAGTTACGAGGGTGATGAGCAGTTCTTC
TRBJ2-3,-,many,TRBV28,CASATLSTDTQYF,TGTGCCAGCGCAACGCTTAGCACAGATACGCAGTATTTT
TRBJ1-1,-,many,TRBV6-1,CASSEGTLYTEAFF,TGTGCCAGCAGTGAAGGCACCCTGTACACTGAAGCTTTCTTT
TRBJ1-2,TRBD1,many,TRBV6-1,CASSPGQETPYGYTF,TGTGCCAGCAGTCCAGGACAGGAAACCCCCTATGGCTACACCTTC
TRBJ2-1,-,many,TRBV7-9,CASSLSSGVDEQFF,TGTGCCAGCAGCTTATCCTCAGGGGTCGATGAGCAGTTCTTC
TRBJ1-4,-,few,TRBV18,CASSSTGRATNEKLFF,TGTGCCAGCTCTTCGACAGGACGGGCAACTAATGAAAAACTGTTTTTT
TRBJ2-6,-,many,TRBV7-8,CASSSRDIPGANVLTF,TGTGCCAGCAGCTCAAGGGACATACCTGGGGCCAACGTCCTGACTTTC
TRBJ1-4,-,-,TRBV11-2,CASSLDRVIEGEKLFF,TGTGCCAGCAGCTTAGACAGGGTTATTGAGGGGGAAAAACTGTTTTTT
TRBJ2-3,-,many,TRBV29-1,CSVEVAGVEGDTQYF,TGCAGCGTTGAGGTAGCAGGGGTCGAGGGAGATACGCAGTATTTT
TRBJ2-7,-,-,TRBV20-1,CSARRQTYEQYF,TGCAGTGCTAGACGACAGACCTACGAGCAGTACTTC
TRBJ2-2,-,-,TRBV18,CASSPPIAGNTGELFF,TGTGCCAGCTCACCACCGATTGCGGGGAACACCGGGGAGCTGTTTTTT
TRBJ2-1,TRBD2,many,TRBV27,CASSSGLAGGISYNEQFF,TGTGCCAGCAGTTCAGGGTTAGCGGGAGGTATTTCCTACAATGAGCAGTTCTTC
TRBJ2-7,-,many,TRBV6-6,CASSYSGRVDEQYF,TGTGCCAGCAGTTACTCCGGCAGGGTGGACGAGCAGTACTTC
TRBJ2-3,-,-,TRBV5-5,CASSRVHQSTDTQYF,TGTGCCAGCAGCCGGGTGCATCAGAGCACAGATACGCAGTATTTT
TRBJ1-6,-,-,TRBV9,CASSVDGQNYSPLHF,TGTGCCAGCAGCGTAGATGGACAGAATTATTCACCCCTCCACTTT
TRBJ2-3,-,many,TRBV7-2,CASSSDSSSKDTQYF,TGTGCCAGCAGCTCGGATAGCTCAAGTAAAGATACGCAGTATTTT
TRBJ2-1,TRBD2,-,TRBV18,CASSPAGLAGGSSYNEQFF,TGTGCCAGCTCACCAGCGGGACTAGCGGGAGGAAGCTCCTACAATGAGCAGTTCTTC
TRBJ2-2,-,-,TRBV6-2/TRBV6-3,CASRQGLGGELFF,TGTGCCAGCAGACAGGGATTAGGCGGGGAGCTGTTTTTT
TRBJ1-1,-,many,TRBV11-2,CASSSGKIRTNTEAFF,TGTGCCAGCAGCTCAGGGAAAATTCGGACTAACACTGAAGCTTTCTTT
TRBJ2-1,-,-,TRBV7-9,CASTNIARGPEQFF,TGTGCCAGCACCAACATTGCGAGGGGACCGGAGCAGTTCTTC